A single sample gave rise to the 21 T cell receptor beta chains below, sequenced in a study of CD8 T cells in Susac syndrome. When the RNA was reverse transcribed, random hexamers were used with an input of roughly 0.45 to 1 ug. MiXCR, run by TCRdb on the immunoSEQ multiplex PCR reads, gives a single entry per CDR3 protein. The sample lists over 120,000 distinct CDR3 sequences, roughly 94% occurring once. The sample consisted of CD4+ T cells from PBMCs. These receptors all stem from a human donor with Susac syndrome.

The sample holds one count of this clonotype. The V gene is TRBV7-9, the J gene TRBJ2-3; the match to TRBD1 covers 9 bases. The CDR3 is 18 amino acids. Germline CDR1 SEHNR, CDR2 FQNEAQ (reference sequence). V gave up 8 bases and J gave up 3 bases; unmatched junction bases: 18. This chain's CDR3 is CASRPGQGSPGRTDTQYF. CDR3 DNA: TGTGCCAGCCGCCCAGGACAGGGGTCCCCGGGTAGGACAGATACGCAGTATTTT.

The chain joins TRBV5-4 to TRBJ2-5, with D unresolved. Germline V gene sequence: CDR1 SGHNT, CDR2 YYREEE (reference sequence). V shed 2 bases and J shed 4 bases, with 9 bases lying between them. There are 13 residues in the CDR3. Here the CDR3 reads CASSFNRRETQYF. The DNA for the CDR3 is TGTGCCAGCAGCTTCAACCGTAGAGAGACCCAGTACTTC.

This chain uses TRBV19 with TRBJ2-7; TRBD2 matches at 10 bases. The CDR3 is 15 amino acids. Trimming removed 2 bases from V and 6 bases from J; junction bases left unmatched: 7. Germline values: CDR1 LNHDA, CDR2 SQIVND (reference sequence). In DNA form, the CDR3 reads TGTGCCAGTAGTATAACAGCGGGAGGGCCTGCCGAGCAGTACTTC. Its translation: CASSITAGGPAEQYF.

V and J are TRBV12-5 and TRBJ1-6; D gene uncertain. Germline V gene data show CDR1 as LGHNT and CDR2 as FRNRAP. The CDR3 spans 16 residues. Trimming took 5 bases from V and 0 from J, leaving 11 bases between them. The CDR3 DNA is TGTGCTAGTGGTCCGGACCGCCCCTCCTATAATTCACCCCTCCACTTT. This sequence encodes CASGPDRPSYNSPLHF.

The sample holds a few counts of this clonotype. The CDR3 loop reads CASSRDSTYGYTF. The CDR3 nucleotides read TGTGCCAGTTCAAGGGACAGTACGTATGGCTACACCTTC. The gene calls are TRBV12-3 or TRBV12-4 and TRBJ1-2, with TRBD1 matching 7 bases. V gave up 9 bases and J gave up 5 bases; unmatched junction bases: 9. The CDR3 spans 13 residues.

In DNA form, the CDR3 reads TGTGCCACGACCTCCTCTGGAAACACCATATATTTT. It encodes CATTSSGNTIYF. The V and J genes are TRBV30 and TRBJ1-3; D uncertain. Trimming removed 8 bases at V and 0 bases at J, with 8 bases between. The CDR3 covers 12 residues. CDR1 GTSNPN and CDR2 SVGIG come from the germline V gene (reference sequence).

This chain links TRBV30 with TRBJ1-2; D ambiguous. V was clipped by 4 bases and J by 4 bases, with 10 bases between them. There are 12 residues in the CDR3. Germline V CDR1 and CDR2: GTSNPN, SVGIG (reference sequence). The CDR3 DNA reads TGTGCCTGGAAAGTCGAGGGCTATGGCTACACCTTC. Amino acid sequence: CAWKVEGYGYTF.

The chain carries TRBV30 and TRBJ2-2, with D unresolved. The CDR3 consists of 12 residues. Germline loops: CDR1 GTSNPN, CDR2 SVGIG (reference sequence). V shed 3 bases and J shed 6 bases, with 8 bases lying between them. The CDR3, as DNA: TGTGCCTGGAGCCTGAGCGCCGGGGAGCTGTTTTTT. Its protein product is CAWSLSAGELFF.

The chain's CDR3 is CASSLWATTAGTDTQYF. In DNA, the CDR3 is TGCGCCAGCAGCCTGTGGGCCACCACGGCTGGCACAGATACGCAGTATTTT. The chain recombines TRBV4-1 with TRBJ2-3; D uncertain. This CDR3 spans 17 amino acids. V lost 4 bases and J lost 1, with 18 bases in between. Germline values: CDR1 MGHRA, CDR2 YSYEKL.

This clonotype was seen only a few times. The V and J genes are TRBV4-3 and TRBJ2-2; no clear D. V lost 4 bases, J lost 2 bases, and 2 bases lay in between. The CDR3 is made up of 12 amino acids. Germline-derived CDR1 and CDR2 are LGHNA and YSLEER. The CDR3 DNA reads TGCGCCAGCAGCCCAAACACCGGGGAGCTGTTTTTT. Amino acid sequence: CASSPNTGELFF.

This clonotype has just a few counts. The rearrangement joins TRBV7-2 to TRBJ1-5; D is uncertain. Germline V gene data show CDR1 as SGHTA and CDR2 as FQGNSA. V lost 2 bases and J lost 2, with 4 bases in between. This CDR3 comprises 13 residues. CDR3 nucleotide sequence: TGTGCCAGCAGCTTAAGGGGCAATCAGCCCCAGCATTTT. It codes for CASSLRGNQPQHF.

The chain is built from TRBV3-1 and TRBJ1-1; D is ambiguous. Trimming pared 4 bases from V and 0 bases from J, leaving 12 bases between. This CDR3 is 15 amino acids long. Germline CDR1 is LGHDT and CDR2 is YNNKEL (reference sequence). The CDR3 DNA sequence: TGTGCCAGCAGCCCCCACAGCTACATGAACACTGAAGCTTTCTTT. Amino acids: CASSPHSYMNTEAFF.

This clonotype came up once. The chain couples TRBV4-1 to TRBJ1-2; 7 nucleotides line up with TRBD1. The CDR3 contains 15 residues. The V segment lost 1 base and the J segment 8 bases; nucleotides outside the gene matches: 10. The germline V gene encodes CDR1 MGHRA and CDR2 YSYEKL. This CDR3 is CASSQADRSLYGYTF. DNA of the CDR3: TGCGCCAGCAGCCAAGCGGACAGGTCCTTGTACGGCTACACCTTC.

The genes are TRBV20-1 and TRBJ2-5, with D tentatively TRBD1 or TRBD2 (7 bases each). The germline V and J ends were trimmed by 6 bases and 5 bases, with 16 bases remaining between them. This CDR3 has 13 residues. Germline CDR1 is DFQATT and CDR2 is SNEGSKA (reference sequence). The CDR3 DNA reads as TGCAGTGCGGGGAGGGGGCTGACGGAGACCCAGTACTTC. Translating gives CSAGRGLTETQYF.

The chain carries TRBV14 and TRBJ1-2; tentative D call: TRBD1 (5 bases). V lost 4 bases to trimming and J lost 1 base, with 13 bases between them. Germline V CDR1 and CDR2: SGHDN, FVKESK. The CDR3 is 15 residues long. CDR3 coding DNA: TGTGCCAGCAGCCCCCTGGGGCAGGGTAACTATGGCTACACCTTC. Residues: CASSPLGQGNYGYTF.

The rearrangement links TRBV28 to TRBJ1-5, with D perhaps matching TRBD1 (6 bases). V was clipped by 5 bases and J by 0 bases, with 11 bases between them. The germline gives CDR1 MDHEN, CDR2 SYDVKM. The CDR3 has 15 residues. The CDR3 DNA is TGTGCCAGCAGTACCACAGGGTATAGCAATCAGCCCCAGCATTTT. Translated, it gives CASSTTGYSNQPQHF.

The V gene is TRBV19, the J gene TRBJ1-5, with D unclear. The CDR3 is made up of 15 amino acids. Trimming left V 6 bases short and J 5 bases short, with 17 bases between. CDR1 and CDR2 from the germline V gene are LNHDA and SQIVND (reference sequence). The CDR3 DNA reads as TGTGCCAGTAGGTCGGTTGAAGGGTTCTATCAGCCCCAGCATTTT. Protein product: CASRSVEGFYQPQHF.

CDR3 amino acids: CATSEANYGYTF. The CDR3 DNA sequence: TGTGCCACCAGCGAGGCGAACTATGGCTACACCTTC. The chain recombines TRBV15 with TRBJ1-2, with no clear D. V was pared by 5 bases and J by 2 bases, with 6 bases between. The CDR3 is 12 residues long. CDR1 is LNHNV, CDR2 YYDKDF, per germline (reference sequence). Complete variable domain (other parts from reference TRBV15 and TRBJ1-2): DAMVIQNPRYQVTQFGKPVTLSCSQTLNHNVMYWYQQKSSQAPKLLFHYYDKDFNNEADTPDNFQSRRPNTSFCFLDIRSPGLGDTAMYLCATSEANYGYTFGSGTRLTVV.

The rearrangement links TRBV19 to TRBJ2-1, with D perhaps matching TRBD1 or TRBD2 (5 bases each). Between the trimmed V and J ends, which lost 6 bases and 6 bases, there was a span of 12 bases. Per the germline V gene, CDR1 is LNHDA and CDR2 is SQIVND (reference sequence). The CDR3 contains 13 residues. This chain's CDR3 is CASSFEGRNEQFF. The CDR3 DNA reads TGTGCCAGTAGCTTTGAGGGGCGCAATGAGCAGTTCTTC.

The chain combines TRBV4-2 with TRBJ1-5, with D perhaps TRBD1 (5 bases). CDR1 is LGHNA and CDR2 is YNFKEQ in the germline V gene. V was pared by 1 base and J by 2 bases, with 6 bases between. CDR3 length: 14 residues. CDR3 bases: TGTGCCAGCAGCCAAGTGGGGGGCAATCAGCCCCAGCATTTT. It encodes CASSQVGGNQPQHF.

The V gene is TRBV3-1, the J gene TRBJ1-6, with TRBD1 matching 7 bases. Germline assignment: CDR1 LGHDT and CDR2 YNNKEL (reference sequence). Unmatched junction bases numbered 10, after V lost 1 base and J lost 7 bases. This CDR3 has 17 amino acids. CDR3 loop: CASSQGLTGTENSPLHF. CDR3 DNA sequence: TGTGCCAGCAGCCAAGGACTAACCGGGACAGAAAATTCACCCCTCCACTTT.